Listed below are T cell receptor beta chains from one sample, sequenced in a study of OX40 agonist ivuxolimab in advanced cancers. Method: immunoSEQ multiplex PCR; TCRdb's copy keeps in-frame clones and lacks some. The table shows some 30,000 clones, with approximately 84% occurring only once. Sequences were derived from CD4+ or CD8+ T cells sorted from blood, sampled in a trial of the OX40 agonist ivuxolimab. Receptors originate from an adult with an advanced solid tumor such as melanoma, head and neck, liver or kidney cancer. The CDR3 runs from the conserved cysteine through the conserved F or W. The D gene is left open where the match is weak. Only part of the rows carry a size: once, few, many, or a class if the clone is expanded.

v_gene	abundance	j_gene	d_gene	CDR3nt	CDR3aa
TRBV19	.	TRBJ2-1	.	TGTGCCAGTAGTATAGGGGGCGGGACAGCCTACAATGAGCAGTTCTTC	CASSIGGGTAYNEQFF
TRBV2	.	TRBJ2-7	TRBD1	TGTGCCAGCGGACAGGGCCGGGGCTACGAGCAGTACTTC	CASGQGRGYEQYF
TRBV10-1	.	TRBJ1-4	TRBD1	TGCGCCAGCAAACGGGACAGGGTAAGGAAAAAGACTAATGAAAAACTGTTTTTT	CASKRDRVRKKTNEKLFF
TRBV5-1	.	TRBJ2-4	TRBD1	TGCGCCAGCAGCCCACAGGGGGCCAAAAACATTCAGTACTTC	CASSPQGAKNIQYF
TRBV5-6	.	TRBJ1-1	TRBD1	TGTGCCAGCTACAGTCCAGGGGGCGCCGGCACTGAAGCTTTCTTT	CASYSPGGAGTEAFF
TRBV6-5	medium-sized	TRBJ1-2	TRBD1	TGTGCCAGCAGTTACTCATCAGGGGGCGACTATGGCTACACCTTC	CASSYSSGGDYGYTF
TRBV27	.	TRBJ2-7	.	TGTGCCAGCTACGATACCCGGACTGCCCACTACGAGCAGTACTTC	CASYDTRTAHYEQYF
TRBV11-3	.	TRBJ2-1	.	TGTGCCAGCAGCTTAGGGGAAATGTCTTGGAACAATGAGCAGTTCTTC	CASSLGEMSWNNEQFF
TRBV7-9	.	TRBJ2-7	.	TGTGCCAGCAGCCCCCTGGCCTCTAACTACTACGAGCAGTACTTC	CASSPLASNYYEQYF
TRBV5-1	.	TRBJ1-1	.	TGCGCCAGCAGCTTGGTCGGGGTTACTGAAGCTTTCTTT	CASSLVGVTEAFF
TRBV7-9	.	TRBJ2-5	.	TGTGCCAGCAGCAGAGAGACTGGGTACCAAGAGACCCAGTACTTC	CASSRETGYQETQYF
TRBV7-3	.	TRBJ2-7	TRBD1	TGTGCCAGCAGCTCCACAGGGGCTCCTACCGAGCAGTACTTC	CASSSTGAPTEQYF
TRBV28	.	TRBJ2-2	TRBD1	TGTGCCAGCAGCCTCCCGGGACAGGGGACCGGGGAGCTGTTTTTT	CASSLPGQGTGELFF
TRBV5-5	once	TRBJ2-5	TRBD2	TGTGCCAGCAGCTGGACTAGCGGGACCCAAGAGACCCAGTACTTC	CASSWTSGTQETQYF
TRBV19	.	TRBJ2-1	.	TGTGCCAGTAGTATAGCCACGGGAGCTGAGCAGTTCTTC	CASSIATGAEQFF
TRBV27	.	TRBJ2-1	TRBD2	TGTGCCAGCAGTTTAGGGAGCGGGACCACGCAGTTCTTC	CASSLGSGTTQFF
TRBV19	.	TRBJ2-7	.	TGTGCCAGTAGTAGCGGGGCCTACGAGCAGTACTTC	CASSSGAYEQYF
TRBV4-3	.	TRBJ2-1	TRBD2	TGCGCCAGCAGCCCGAGACTAGCGGGGTACTACAATGAGCAGTTCTTC	CASSPRLAGYYNEQFF
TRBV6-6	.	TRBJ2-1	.	TGTGCCAGCAGTTACTCTAACTATCAAGACCATGAGCAGTTCTTC	CASSYSNYQDHEQFF
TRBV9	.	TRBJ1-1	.	TGTGCCAGCAGCGTAGCCGCCGGGAACACTGAAGCTTTCTTT	CASSVAAGNTEAFF
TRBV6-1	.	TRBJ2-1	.	TGTGCCAGCAGTGGGCCCATCGGGGGTGGAGCCAATGAGCAGTTCTTC	CASSGPIGGGANEQFF
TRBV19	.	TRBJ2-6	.	TGTGCCAGTAGTATAGCGGGGGACTCTGGGGCCAACGTCCTGACTTTC	CASSIAGDSGANVLTF
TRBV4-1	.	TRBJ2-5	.	TGCGCCAGCAGCCCGGGACCGGAGGTCGAGACCCAGTACTTC	CASSPGPEVETQYF
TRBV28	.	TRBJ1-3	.	TGTGCCAGCAGTTTGAGGCAGGTTGCAGGAAACACCATATATTTT	CASSLRQVAGNTIYF
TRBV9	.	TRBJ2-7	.	TGTGCCAGCAGCCGGGACACCAGTTACGAGCAGTACTTC	CASSRDTSYEQYF
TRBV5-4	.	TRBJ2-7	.	TGTGCCAGCACCCCGGACAGCCGGCCCTACGAGCAGTACTTC	CASTPDSRPYEQYF
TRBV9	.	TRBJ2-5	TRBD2	TGTGCCAGCAGCGTAGTTTCCCGCGGTGCGGGAGGGCCAGGGGAGACCCAGTACTTC	CASSVVSRGAGGPGETQYF
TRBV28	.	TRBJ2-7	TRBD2	TGTGCCAGCCAGCGGGAGCCCTACGAGCAGTACTTC	CASQREPYEQYF
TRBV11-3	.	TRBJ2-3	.	TGTGCCAGCAGCCGGACTAGCACAGATACGCAGTATTTT	CASSRTSTDTQYF
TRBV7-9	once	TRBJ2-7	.	TGTGCCAGCAGCTTCCTACAGGGTGATCCCTTCGAGCAGTACTTC	CASSFLQGDPFEQYF
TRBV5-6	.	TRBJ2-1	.	TGTGCCAGCAGCTTGAGTGCCCTTATACGGCAGTTCTTC	CASSLSALIRQFF
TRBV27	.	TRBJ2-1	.	TGTGCCAGCAGTTTCCCGGGACCCTACAATGAGCAGTTCTTC	CASSFPGPYNEQFF
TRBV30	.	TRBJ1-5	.	TGTGCCTGGAGTGGGGCAAGTAATCAGCCCCAGCATTTT	CAWSGASNQPQHF
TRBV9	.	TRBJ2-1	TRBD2	TGTGCCAGCAGCGTAGGCGCGGGAGTTACAAATGAGCAGTTCTTC	CASSVGAGVTNEQFF
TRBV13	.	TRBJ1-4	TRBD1	TGTGCCAGCAGCTTACAGGGGGGTTTAAAGAGGGAAAAACTGTTTTTT	CASSLQGGLKREKLFF
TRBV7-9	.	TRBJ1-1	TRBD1	TGTGCCAGCAGCCCAAAGGACAGGGGAGGCACTGAAGCTTTCTTT	CASSPKDRGGTEAFF
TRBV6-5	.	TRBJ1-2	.	TGTGCCAGCAGTTACTCGAAAAGAGGCAGTGCCTATGGCTACACCTTC	CASSYSKRGSAYGYTF
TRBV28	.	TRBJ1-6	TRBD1	TGTGCCAGCGAAGGACTGAGGGACAGGGGTAATTCACCCCTCCACTTT	CASEGLRDRGNSPLHF
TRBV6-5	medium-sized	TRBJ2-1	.	TGTGCCAGCAGAGAGACAGAGAGCTCCTACAATGAGCAGTTCTTC	CASRETESSYNEQFF
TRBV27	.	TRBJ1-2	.	TGTGCCAGCAGTCCGGACGGGCAGGGCGGCATGGGCTATGGCTACACCTTC	CASSPDGQGGMGYGYTF
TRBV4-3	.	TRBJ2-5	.	TGCGCCAGCAGCCCTCGGACGGGGGGCTTGGTACAAGAGACCCAGTACTTC	CASSPRTGGLVQETQYF
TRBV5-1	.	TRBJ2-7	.	TGCGCCAGCAGCTTTGGGCCCTTCGAGCAGTACTTC	CASSFGPFEQYF
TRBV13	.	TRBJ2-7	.	TGTGCCAGCAGTTATGCCACGTGGGTGCACGAGCAGTACTTC	CASSYATWVHEQYF
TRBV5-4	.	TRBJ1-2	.	TGTGCCAGCAGCGAGGGCCCTACCCCTTCTATTCTCTATGGCTACACCTTC	CASSEGPTPSILYGYTF
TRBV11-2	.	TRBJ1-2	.	TGTGCCAGCAGCTTATTGGGGCCCGTGGATGGCTACACCTTC	CASSLLGPVDGYTF
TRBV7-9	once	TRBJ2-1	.	TGTGCCAGCAGCCTCCCCCTGTATGAGCAGTTCTTC	CASSLPLYEQFF
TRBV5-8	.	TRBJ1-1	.	TGTGCCAGCAGCTTGTACGGAGCGGGAGTTGAAGCTTTCTTT	CASSLYGAGVEAFF
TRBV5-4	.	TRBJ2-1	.	TGTGCCAGCAGCTTGCCAGGTCAGGCCAATGAGCAGTTCTTC	CASSLPGQANEQFF
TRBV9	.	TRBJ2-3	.	TGTGCCAGCAGCGTATACGTCACAGATACGCAGTATTTT	CASSVYVTDTQYF
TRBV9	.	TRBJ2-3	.	TGTGCCAGCAGCGTAGGGTACGGAAGATTACCTAGCACAGATACGCAGTATTTT	CASSVGYGRLPSTDTQYF
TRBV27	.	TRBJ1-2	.	TGTGCCAGCAGTTTCGGCAGGGACTATGGCTACACCTTC	CASSFGRDYGYTF
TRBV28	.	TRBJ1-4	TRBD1	TGTGCCAGCGAATCCGACGGGACAGGGTATTCGTTGGGACTGTTTTTT	CASESDGTGYSLGLFF
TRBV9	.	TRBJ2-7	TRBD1	TGTGCCAGCAGCGTAGGTGGGACAGGGGCCTACGAGCAGTACTTC	CASSVGGTGAYEQYF
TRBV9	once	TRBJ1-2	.	TGTGCCAGCAGCGTCTCTCCTAACTATGGCTACACCTTC	CASSVSPNYGYTF
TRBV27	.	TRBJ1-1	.	TGTGCCAGCAGTCCCACAGGGACTGAAGCTTTCTTT	CASSPTGTEAFF
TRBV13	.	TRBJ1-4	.	TGTGCCAGCAGCAATAGGGGGTCAACTAATGAAAAACTGTTTTTT	CASSNRGSTNEKLFF
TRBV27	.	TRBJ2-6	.	TGTGCCAGCAGTTTATCTATAGCTGGGGCCAACGTCCTGACTTTC	CASSLSIAGANVLTF
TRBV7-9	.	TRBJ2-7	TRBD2	TGTGCCAGCAGCCCCGGGGGAGCGGGAGGCGAGCAGTACTTC	CASSPGGAGGEQYF
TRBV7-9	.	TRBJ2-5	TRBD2	TGTGCCAGCAGCCCCAAACGGGGGGAAAGCCAAGAGACCCAGTACTTC	CASSPKRGESQETQYF
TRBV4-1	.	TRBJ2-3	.	TGCGCCAGCAGCTCAACCGGGTTCACAGATACGCAGTATTTT	CASSSTGFTDTQYF